This T cell receptor (beta chain) was obtained from a study of identifying expanded T cells in peripheral blood. Study outcomes and limitations: Differentially abundant clones: around 1.2 between replicates, about 15 at about 13 days, less than 20 at four. Two-week clone count variance significantly increased as total template count grew.

Regarding this clone: Its antigen remains unknown.

Generated by immunoSEQ multiplex PCR, the TCRdb table keeps only in-frame clones and is missing some. The sample lists tens of thousands of clones; approximately 90% were seen once. Trimming took 0 bases from V and 2 from J, leaving 7 bases between them. The CDR3 length is 14 residues. The V gene's germline CDR1 is LGHNA and CDR2 YSLEER. The TCR comes from a person aged 18-70 years in good health. The chain couples TRBV4-3 to TRBJ1-2; a possible D gene is TRBD1 (5 bases). Sequencing was carried out using blood. The CDR3 sequence: CASSQDRGNYGYTF. The CDR3 DNA is TGCGCCAGCAGCCAAGATCGGGGGAACTATGGCTACACCTTC.